What follows describes a single TCR beta chain. Its antigen is currently unknown. By definition, stable hyperthyroidism involved no ophthalmopathy within 18 months of follow-up. People with hyperthyroidism were aged 18 to 65 and newly diagnosed, under 2 months' duration. This CDR3 is 14 amino acids long. Trimming at V came to 5 bases and at J to 1 base, leaving 7 bases not matched to a gene. The germline CDR1 and CDR2 sequences are DFQATT and SNEGSKA (reference sequence). As the template, RNA transcripts were used to amplify TCR beta CDR3 regions. HTBI primers served in a first-round RT-PCR, which a second-round multiplex PCR followed. TCRdb reprocessed the multiplex PCR reads with MiXCR, giving one entry per CDR3 protein. Among roughly 610,000 distinct CDR3 sequences listed, 20% to 25% were seen once. These data are taken from a study of Graves' ophthalmopathy and Graves' hyperthyroidism. General study findings and limits: Sensitivity reached around 88% and specificity around 81% for a 13-signature model separating ophthalmopathy from stable hyperthyroidism.

This receptor was identified in a young woman with stable Graves' hyperthyroidism. Some clones in this sample may be carry-over from other donors' samples. This chain links TRBV20-1 with TRBJ1-1; 7 bases fit TRBD1. Input material: peripheral blood. CDR3 sequence (DNA): TGCAGTGCTCCCCCAAGACAGGGGAACACTGAAGCTTTCTTT. Protein sequence: CSAPPRQGNTEAFF.